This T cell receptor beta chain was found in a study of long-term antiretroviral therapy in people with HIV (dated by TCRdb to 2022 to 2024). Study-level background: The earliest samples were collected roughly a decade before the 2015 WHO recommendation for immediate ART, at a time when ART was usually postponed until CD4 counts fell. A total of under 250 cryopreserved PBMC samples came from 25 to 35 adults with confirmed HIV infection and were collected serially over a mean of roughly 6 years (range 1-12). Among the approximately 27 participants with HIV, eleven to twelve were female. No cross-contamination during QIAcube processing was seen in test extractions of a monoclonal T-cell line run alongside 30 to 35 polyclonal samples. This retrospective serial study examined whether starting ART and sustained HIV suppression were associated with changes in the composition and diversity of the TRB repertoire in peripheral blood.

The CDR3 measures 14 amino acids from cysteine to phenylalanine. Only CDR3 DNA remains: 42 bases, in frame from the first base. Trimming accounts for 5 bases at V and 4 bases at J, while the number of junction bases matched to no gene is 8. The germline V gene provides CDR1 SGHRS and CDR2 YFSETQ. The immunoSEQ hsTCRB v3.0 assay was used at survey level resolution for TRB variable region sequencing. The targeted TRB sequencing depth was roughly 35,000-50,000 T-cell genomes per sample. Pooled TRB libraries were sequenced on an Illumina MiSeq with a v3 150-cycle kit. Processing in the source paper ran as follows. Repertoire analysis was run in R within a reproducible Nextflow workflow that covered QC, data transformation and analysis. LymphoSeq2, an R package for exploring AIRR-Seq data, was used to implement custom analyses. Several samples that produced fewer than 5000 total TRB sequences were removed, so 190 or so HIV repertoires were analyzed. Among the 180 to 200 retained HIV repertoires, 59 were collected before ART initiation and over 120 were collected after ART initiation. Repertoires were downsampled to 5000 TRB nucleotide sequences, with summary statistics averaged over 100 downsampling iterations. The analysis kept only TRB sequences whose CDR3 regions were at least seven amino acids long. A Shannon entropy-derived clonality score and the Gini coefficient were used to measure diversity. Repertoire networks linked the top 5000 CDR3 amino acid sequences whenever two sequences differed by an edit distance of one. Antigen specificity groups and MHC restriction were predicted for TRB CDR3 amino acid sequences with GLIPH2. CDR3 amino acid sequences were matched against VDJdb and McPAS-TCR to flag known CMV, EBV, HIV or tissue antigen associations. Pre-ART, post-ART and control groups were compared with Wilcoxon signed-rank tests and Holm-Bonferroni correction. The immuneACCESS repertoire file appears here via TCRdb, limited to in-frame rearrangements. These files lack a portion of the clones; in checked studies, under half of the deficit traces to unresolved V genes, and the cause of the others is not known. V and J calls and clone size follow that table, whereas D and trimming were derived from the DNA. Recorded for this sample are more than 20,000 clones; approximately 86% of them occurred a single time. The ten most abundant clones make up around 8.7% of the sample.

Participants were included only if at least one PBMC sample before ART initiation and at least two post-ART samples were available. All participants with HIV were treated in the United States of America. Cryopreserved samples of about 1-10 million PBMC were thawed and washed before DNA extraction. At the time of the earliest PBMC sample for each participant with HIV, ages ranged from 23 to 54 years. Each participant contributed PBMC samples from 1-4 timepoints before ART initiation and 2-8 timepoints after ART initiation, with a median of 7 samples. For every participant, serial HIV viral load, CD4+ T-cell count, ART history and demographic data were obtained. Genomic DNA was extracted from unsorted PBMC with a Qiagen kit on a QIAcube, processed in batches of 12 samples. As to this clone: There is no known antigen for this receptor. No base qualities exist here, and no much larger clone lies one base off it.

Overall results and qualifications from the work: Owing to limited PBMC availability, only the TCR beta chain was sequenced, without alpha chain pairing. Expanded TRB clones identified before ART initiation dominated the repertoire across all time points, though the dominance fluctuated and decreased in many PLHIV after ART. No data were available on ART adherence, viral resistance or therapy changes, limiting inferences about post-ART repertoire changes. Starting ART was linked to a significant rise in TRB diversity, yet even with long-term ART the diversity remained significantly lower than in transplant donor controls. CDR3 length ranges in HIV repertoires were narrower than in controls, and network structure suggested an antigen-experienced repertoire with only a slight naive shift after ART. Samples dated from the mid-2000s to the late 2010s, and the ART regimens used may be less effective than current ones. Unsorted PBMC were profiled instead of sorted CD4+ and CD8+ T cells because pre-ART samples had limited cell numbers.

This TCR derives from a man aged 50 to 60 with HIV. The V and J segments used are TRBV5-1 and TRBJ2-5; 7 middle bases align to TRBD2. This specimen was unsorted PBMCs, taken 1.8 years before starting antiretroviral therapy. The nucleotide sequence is TGCGCCAGCAGTCCGTTCGCGGGAGTAGAGACCCAGTACTTC. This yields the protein CASSPFAGVETQYF.